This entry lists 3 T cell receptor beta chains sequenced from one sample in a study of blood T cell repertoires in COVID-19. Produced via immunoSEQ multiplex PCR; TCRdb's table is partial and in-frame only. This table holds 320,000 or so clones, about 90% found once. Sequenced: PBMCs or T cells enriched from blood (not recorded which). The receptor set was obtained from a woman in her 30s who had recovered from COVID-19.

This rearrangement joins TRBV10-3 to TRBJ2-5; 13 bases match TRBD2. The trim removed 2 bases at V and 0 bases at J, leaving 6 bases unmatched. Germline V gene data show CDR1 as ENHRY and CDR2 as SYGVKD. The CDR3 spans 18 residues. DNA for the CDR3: TGTGCCATCAGTGAGCGAACTAGCGGGGGGGTAAACCAAGAGACCCAGTACTTC. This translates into CAISERTSGGVNQETQYF.

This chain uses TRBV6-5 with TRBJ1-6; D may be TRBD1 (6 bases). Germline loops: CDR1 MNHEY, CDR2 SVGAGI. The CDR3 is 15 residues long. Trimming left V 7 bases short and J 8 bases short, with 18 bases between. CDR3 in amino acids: CASTTTGREDSPLHF. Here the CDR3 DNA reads TGTGCCAGCACCACTACAGGGAGGGAAGATTCACCCCTCCACTTT.

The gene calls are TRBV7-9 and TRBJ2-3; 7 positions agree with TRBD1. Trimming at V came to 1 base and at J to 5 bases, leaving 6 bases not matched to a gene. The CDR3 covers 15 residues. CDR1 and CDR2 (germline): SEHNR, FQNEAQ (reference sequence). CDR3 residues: CASSLGGTVLDTQYF. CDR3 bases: TGTGCCAGCAGCTTAGGGGGGACAGTCTTAGATACGCAGTATTTT.